The 12 T cell receptor beta chains below all came from one sample that was sequenced in a study of T cell responses to AZD1222 COVID-19 vaccine (dated by TCRdb to 2020 to 2023). Library creation used the immunoSEQ multiplex PCR assay. Held by TCRdb, this immuneACCESS table contains in-frame sequences only and omits some clones. Under half of the omission traces to an unresolved V gene where checked; the cause of the rest is unknown. The sample table shows 150,000 to 170,000 clones, and 88% are seen once. The ten largest clones take up around 3% of the sample. The label giving this sample's time point can be read as: baseline before first vaccination. The sequences come from peripheral blood, collected on day 0 of AZD1222 vaccination. The receptors come from an adult in good health.

The V gene is TRBV19, the J gene TRBJ1-2; perhaps TRBD1 as D (5 bases). The CDR3 is made up of 13 amino acids. Germline V lookup: CDR1 LNHDA, CDR2 SQIVND (reference sequence). Between the trimmed V and J ends, which lost 5 bases and 3 bases, there was a span of 10 bases. CDR3: CASSLGGHYGYTF. The CDR3 bases are TGTGCCAGTAGTTTGGGGGGACACTATGGCTACACCTTC.

This clone was seen only once. This chain joins TRBV6-5 and TRBJ1-6; 9 bases align to TRBD1. There are 14 residues in the CDR3. Germline CDR1 is MNHEY and CDR2 is SVGAGI. With V trimmed by 6 bases and J by 10 bases, 7 bases remained unmatched. CDR3 bases: TGTGCCAGCAGGAGGGGACAGGGCGGATCACCCCTCCACTTT. Encoded protein: CASRRGQGGSPLHF.

The chain uses TRBV4-2 and TRBJ2-1, with 10 bases matching TRBD2. Germline CDR1 LGHNA, CDR2 YNFKEQ. V shed 1 base and J 3 bases; nucleotides not matched to a gene: 18. This CDR3 has 21 residues. CDR3 nucleotides: TGTGCCAGCAGCCAAGGCTCGGCAGCGGGGGGGCCGTTTTTTTTCTACAATGAGCAGTTCTTC. Its protein product is CASSQGSAAGGPFFFYNEQFF.

The V gene is TRBV19, the J gene TRBJ2-6, with 9 bases aligning to TRBD1. Trimming removed 5 bases from V and 0 bases from J; junction bases left unmatched: 5. This CDR3 spans 17 amino acids. Germline values: CDR1 LNHDA, CDR2 SQIVND (reference sequence). The CDR3 is CASSLDRGSSGANVLTF. The CDR3 region has the DNA TGTGCCAGTAGTCTCGACAGGGGGAGCTCTGGGGCCAACGTCCTGACTTTC.

The chain is built from TRBV5-8 and TRBJ2-1, with no clear D. Germline assignment: CDR1 SGHTS and CDR2 YDEGEE. V gave up 9 bases and J gave up 7 bases, with 14 bases separating them. The CDR3 is 12 amino acids. The CDR3 DNA reads as TGTGCCACCCTCCTTGGTTTAAATGAGCAGTTCTTC. This codes for CATLLGLNEQFF.

The chain joins TRBV28 to TRBJ2-7; D perhaps matches TRBD2 (5 bases). The germline V gene has CDR1 MDHEN and CDR2 SYDVKM. V was pared by 6 bases and J by 2 bases, with 8 bases between. This CDR3 has 12 amino acids. CDR3 nucleotide sequence: TGTGCCAGCAGGGACTTGACCTACGAGCAGTACTTC. It yields the protein CASRDLTYEQYF. The whole variable domain, filled in from reference TRBV28 and TRBJ2-7, reads DVKVTQSSRYLVKRTGEKVFLECVQDMDHENMFWYRQDPGLGLRLIYFSYDVKMKEKGDIPEGYSVSREKKERFSLILESASTNQTSMYLCASRDLTYEQYFGPGTRLTVT.

This clone turned up a few times. The junction differs from germline at one of its ends, possibly a read error. The V call is TRBV10-2, the J call TRBJ1-1; the D is unclear. CDR3 length equals 13 residues. From germline, CDR1 is WSHSY and CDR2 SAAADI. CDR3 residues: CASSESAGGEPVF. The DNA of the CDR3 is TGCGCCAGCAGTGAGTCGGCCGGCGGGGAACCCGTCTTT.

The chain carries TRBV12-3 or TRBV12-4 and TRBJ1-2, with D perhaps matching TRBD1 (6 bases). This CDR3 is 13 amino acids long. Trimming took off 6 bases at V and 7 bases at J, with 15 bases between the two ends. CDR3 sequence reads: CASSLLTGFGYTF. In DNA form, the CDR3 reads TGTGCCAGCAGCCTACTTACAGGGTTTGGCTACACCTTC.

V gene TRBV7-3 combines with J gene TRBJ1-1; no definite D call. Deletions cut 6 bases from V and 1 base from J, with 9 bases between. Germline lookup yields CDR1 SGHTA and CDR2 FQGTGA. The CDR3 sequence is 13 residues long. In DNA form, the CDR3 reads TGTGCCAGCAGTTCTGGCACGAACACTGAAGCTTTCTTT. Encoded protein: CASSSGTNTEAFF. Based on the CDR3 plus reference TRBV7-3 and TRBJ1-1, the full variable domain is GAGVSQTPSNKVTEKGKYVELRCDPISGHTALYWYRQSLGQGPEFLIYFQGTGAADDSGLPNDRFFAVRPEGSVSTLKIQRTERGDSAVYLCASSSGTNTEAFFGQGTRLTVV.

This chain joins TRBV7-2 and TRBJ1-1; TRBD1 matches at 9 bases. This CDR3 has 14 residues. With 5 bases clipped from V and 8 bases from J, the junction kept 9 bases outside the gene matches. Per the germline V gene, CDR1 is SGHTA and CDR2 is FQGNSA. As DNA, the CDR3 is TGTGCCAGCAGCGCTGGACAGGGGTTCGCCGAAGCTTTCTTT. Residues: CASSAGQGFAEAFF.

The rearrangement joins TRBV7-2 to TRBJ2-7; TRBD2 agrees at 11 bases. The V and J ends lost 2 bases and 5 bases, in that order; junction bases with no gene match: 8. CDR3 length: 16 amino acids. Germline V gives CDR1 SGHTA, CDR2 FQGNSA. The CDR3 DNA is TGTGCCAGCAGCTTAAGGGCTAGCGGGGGGCTCCACGAGCAGTACTTC. Protein product: CASSLRASGGLHEQYF. Variable domain in full (rest from reference TRBV7-2 and TRBJ2-7): GAGVSQSPSNKVTEKGKDVELRCDPISGHTALYWYRQSLGQGLEFLIYFQGNSAPDKSGLPSDRFSAERTGGSVSTLTIQRTQQEDSAVYLCASSLRASGGLHEQYFGPGTRLTVT.

Regarding this clone: One junction end does not reproduce the germline sequence, and a read error may be involved. The chain uses TRBV9 and TRBJ1-2; D not certain. CDR1 SGDLS and CDR2 YYNGEE come from the germline V gene. CDR3 size: 13 residues. CDR3 DNA sequence: TGTGCCAGCAGCGTAATCGGAGCCAAAGCCCCGCACTTC. As protein: CASSVIGAKAPHF.